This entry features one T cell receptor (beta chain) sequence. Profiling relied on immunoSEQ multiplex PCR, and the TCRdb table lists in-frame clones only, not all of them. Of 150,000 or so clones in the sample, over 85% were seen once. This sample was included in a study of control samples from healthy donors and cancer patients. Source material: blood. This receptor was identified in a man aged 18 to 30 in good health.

CDR3 bases: TGTGCCAGCAGTTTATCGCCAGCTAACTATGGCTACACCTTC. Its protein is CASSLSPANYGYTF. J is TRBJ1-2 and V is TRBV27; D gene uncertain. Trimming pared 0 bases from V and 0 bases from J, leaving 5 bases between. Germline V gene data show CDR1 as MNHEY and CDR2 as SMNVEV (reference sequence). The CDR3 covers 14 residues.